A selection of T cell receptor beta chains follows, all from one sample in a study of blood T cell repertoires in COVID-19. Libraries were prepared by immunoSEQ multiplex PCR; TCRdb keeps only in-frame clonotypes and omits some of them. This sample has fewer than 650,000 clones; roughly 91% occur once, and the top ten carry less than 9.5%. The sample consisted of peripheral blood. The source of these receptors is a woman aged 45-59 years with COVID-19, enrolled during active disease. Both conserved end residues are part of each CDR3. Fields, in order: CDR3 length, clone size, D gene, J gene, V gene, CDR3 DNA, CDR3 protein. The D gene is left open where the match is weak. Not all rows give a size; the values are once, few, many and, for expanded clones, a class.

18 | NA | TRBD1 | TRBJ2-6 | TRBV15 | TGTGCCACCAGCAGTTGGCACAGGGGGCTCGGTGGGGCCAACGTCCTGACTTTC | CATSSWHRGLGGANVLTF
14 | NA | TRBD1 | TRBJ1-2 | TRBV6-5 | TGTGCCAGCAGCCTCAAACAGGGGGACTATGGCTACACCTTC | CASSLKQGDYGYTF
14 | many | TRBD1 | TRBJ1-1 | TRBV10-2 | TGCGCCAGCGGGGACAGACATAGGGGGACTGAAGCTTTCTTT | CASGDRHRGTEAFF
17 | NA | TRBD1 | TRBJ2-5 | TRBV13 | TGTGCCAGCAGCCGCTCAGGGGACAGTCCGAGGCAAGAGACCCAGTACTTC | CASSRSGDSPRQETQYF
15 | NA | TRBD1 | TRBJ2-7 | TRBV28 | TGTGCCAGCAGTTTACCGACAGGGAGCTCCTACGAGCAGTACTTC | CASSLPTGSSYEQYF
14 | once | TRBD1 | TRBJ1-1 | TRBV5-1 | TGCGCCAGCTGGGGCGGGACAGGGTTCACTGAAGCTTTCTTT | CASWGGTGFTEAFF
14 | NA | TRBD1 | TRBJ2-7 | TRBV11-3 | TGTGCCAGCAGCTCTGCCGGGACAGACACGGAGCAGTACTTC | CASSSAGTDTEQYF
10 | NA | NA | TRBJ1-6 | TRBV27 | TGTGCCAGCTCGACCGGGACTAACCACTTT | CASSTGTNHF
13 | NA | NA | TRBJ2-1 | TRBV11-2 | TGTGCCAGCAGCTGGACGGGAGAGGATGAGCAGTTCTTC | CASSWTGEDEQFF
12 | NA | NA | TRBJ2-7 | TRBV11-2 | TGTGCCAGCAGCTGGACGGGATACGAGCAGTACTTC | CASSWTGYEQYF
14 | NA | NA | TRBJ2-6 | TRBV5-1 | TGCGCCAGCACTGCGGAGACTGGGGCCAACGTCCTGACTTTC | CASTAETGANVLTF
13 | NA | NA | TRBJ2-3 | TRBV2 | TGTGCCAGCAGAGCCAGGGTGACAGATACGCAGTATTTT | CASRARVTDTQYF
15 | NA | NA | TRBJ1-1 | TRBV28 | TGTGCCAGCAAGGAGGGCGGGGGAGCTTTCACTGAAGCTTTCTTT | CASKEGGGAFTEAFF
16 | NA | TRBD1 | TRBJ1-1 | TRBV18 | TGTGCCAGCTCACCACCTCGGACAGGGTGGGACACTGAAGCTTTCTTT | CASSPPRTGWDTEAFF
16 | NA | NA | TRBJ1-1 | TRBV27 | TGTGCCAGCAGTCCGATAAGTCCGAGCATGAACACTGAAGCTTTCTTT | CASSPISPSMNTEAFF
13 | NA | TRBD1 | TRBJ1-1 | TRBV29-1 | TGCAGCCTCCGGACAGGGTCTCGGACTGAAGCTTTCTTT | CSLRTGSRTEAFF
15 | NA | TRBD2 | TRBJ2-1 | TRBV10-3 | TGTGCCATCAGGCCTAGCGGGGGGTCGAGGGATGAGCAGTTCTTC | CAIRPSGGSRDEQFF
16 | NA | TRBD2 | TRBJ2-3 | TRBV3-1/TRBV3-2 | TGTGCCAGCAGCCCGGGACTAGCGGGGGGGCTTGATACGCAGTATTTT | CASSPGLAGGLDTQYF
14 | NA | NA | TRBJ1-6 | TRBV28 | TGTGCCAGCAGGGGCGGGAGGGGGTATTCACCCCTCCACTTT | CASRGGRGYSPLHF
17 | NA | TRBD1 | TRBJ1-2 | TRBV9 | TGTGCCAGCAGCACGTCCCGACAGGGGCGGGGAGACTATGGCTACACCTTC | CASSTSRQGRGDYGYTF